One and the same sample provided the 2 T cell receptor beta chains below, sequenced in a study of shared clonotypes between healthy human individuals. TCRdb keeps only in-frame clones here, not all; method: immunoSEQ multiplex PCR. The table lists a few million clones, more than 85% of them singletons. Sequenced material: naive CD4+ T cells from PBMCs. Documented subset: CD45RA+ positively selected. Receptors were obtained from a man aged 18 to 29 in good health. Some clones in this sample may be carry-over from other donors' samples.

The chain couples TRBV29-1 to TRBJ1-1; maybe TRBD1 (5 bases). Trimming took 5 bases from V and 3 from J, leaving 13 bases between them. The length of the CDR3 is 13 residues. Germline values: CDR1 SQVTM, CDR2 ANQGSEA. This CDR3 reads CSVSRGGDTEAFF. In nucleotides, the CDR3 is TGCAGCGTTTCCCGAGGAGGGGACACTGAAGCTTTCTTT.

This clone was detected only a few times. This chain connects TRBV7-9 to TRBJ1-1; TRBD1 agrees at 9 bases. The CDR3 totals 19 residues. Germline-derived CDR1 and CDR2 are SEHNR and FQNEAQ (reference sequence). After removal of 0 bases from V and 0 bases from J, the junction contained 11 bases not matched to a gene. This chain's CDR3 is CASSLASRDRARLNTEAFF. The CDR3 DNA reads TGTGCCAGCAGCTTAGCTTCTCGGGACAGGGCTAGACTGAACACTGAAGCTTTCTTT.